Shown below are 8 T cell receptor beta chains from a single sample sequenced in a study of shared clonotypes between healthy human individuals. Selected positively for CCR7 and CD45RO-negative, naive CD8 cells excluded terminally differentiated effector memory CD45RA+ cells. Only in-frame clones appear in the TCRdb table, and some are missing; sequencing was by immunoSEQ multiplex PCR. The sample yields 550,000 to 600,000 clones, 95% to 98% seen once. Material: naive CD8+ T cells sorted from blood. The source is a man aged 30 to 45 in good health.

The chain carries TRBV5-1 and TRBJ1-2, with a weak D call TRBD1 (6 bases). CDR3 length: 15 residues. Trimming left V 5 bases short and J 3 bases short, with 17 bases between. CDR1 is SGHRS, CDR2 YFSETQ, per germline. CDR3 sequence (DNA): TGCGCCAGCAGACTAAGCCCGGGGGCGGACTATGGCTACACCTTC. Translation: CASRLSPGADYGYTF.

The J gene is TRBJ2-3, the V gene TRBV10-3; TRBD2 agrees at 14 bases. The ends lost 3 bases at V and 6 bases at J; junction bases unmatched: 11. CDR3 length: 18 amino acids. Germline CDR1 ENHRY, CDR2 SYGVKD. CDR3 protein: CAISEMGTSGSEADTQYF. In DNA, the CDR3 is TGTGCCATCAGTGAAATGGGGACTAGCGGGAGTGAGGCCGATACGCAGTATTTT.

This chain joins TRBV29-1 and TRBJ2-1; D assignment may be TRBD1 or TRBD2 (6 bases each). The CDR3 is 10 amino acids. The germline V gene encodes CDR1 SQVTM and CDR2 ANQGSEA. The ends were cut back, 7 bases at V and 10 bases at J, with 11 bases in the middle. The CDR3 DNA reads TGCAGCGCCTCCGGGGGCGAGCAGTTCTTC. This sequence encodes CSASGGEQFF.

The chain carries TRBV28 and TRBJ2-7, with D maybe TRBD1 (5 bases). CDR3 size: 11 residues. CDR1 MDHEN and CDR2 SYDVKM come from the germline V gene. V shed 10 bases and J shed 3 bases, with 10 bases lying between them. CDR3 sequence reads: CATDSRYEQYF. The CDR3 DNA follows: TGTGCCACAGACAGTCGCTACGAGCAGTACTTC.

This clone was detected once. The rearrangement joins TRBV5-5 to TRBJ1-2; D unclear. The CDR3 is made up of 15 amino acids. V lost 0 bases and J 0 bases, leaving 9 bases between the germline ends. The germline gives CDR1 SGHKS, CDR2 YYEKEE (reference sequence). Here the CDR3 DNA reads TGTGCCAGCAGCTTGGCAGCGTCAGCTAACTATGGCTACACCTTC. It translates to CASSLAASANYGYTF.

The V call is TRBV27, the J call TRBJ2-3; possibly TRBD1 for D (5 bases). This CDR3 region has 13 residues. Trimming cost V 5 bases and J 4 bases, with 10 bases left between them. Germline assignment: CDR1 MNHEY and CDR2 SMNVEV (reference sequence). The CDR3 DNA reads TGTGCCAGCAGTAACCAGGGCCCAGATACGCAGTATTTT. Protein: CASSNQGPDTQYF.

The chain has TRBV29-1 and TRBJ1-1; no clear D. In germline, CDR1 is SQVTM, CDR2 ANQGSEA. This CDR3 has 13 residues. The V and J ends lost 3 bases and 3 bases respectively, with 11 bases between them. The CDR3: CSVEVVKDTEAFF. The DNA for the CDR3 is TGCAGCGTTGAGGTGGTCAAGGACACTGAAGCTTTCTTT.

The V and J genes are TRBV10-3 and TRBJ1-1; weak D call: TRBD1 (5 bases). Trimming removed 6 bases at V and 1 base at J, with 12 bases between. This CDR3 has 14 amino acids. Germline loops: CDR1 ENHRY, CDR2 SYGVKD. The CDR3 region is CAISSGQENTEAFF. CDR3 DNA: TGTGCCATCAGCAGTGGACAAGAGAACACTGAAGCTTTCTTT.